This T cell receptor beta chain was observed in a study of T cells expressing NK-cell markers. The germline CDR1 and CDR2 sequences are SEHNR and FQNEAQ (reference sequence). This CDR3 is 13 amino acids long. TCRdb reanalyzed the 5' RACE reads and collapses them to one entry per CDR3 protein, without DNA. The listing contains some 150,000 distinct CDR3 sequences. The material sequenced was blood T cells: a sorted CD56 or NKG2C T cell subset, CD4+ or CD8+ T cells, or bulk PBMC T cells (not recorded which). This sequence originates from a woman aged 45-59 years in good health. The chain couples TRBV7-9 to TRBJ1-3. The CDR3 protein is CASRMGSGNTIYF. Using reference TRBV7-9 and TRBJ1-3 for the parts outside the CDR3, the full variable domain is DTGVSQNPRHKITKRGQNVTFRCDPISEHNRLYWYRQTLGQGPEFLTYFQNEAQLEKSRLLSDRFSAERPKGSFSTLEIQRTEQGDSAMYLCASRMGSGNTIYFGEGSWLTVV.